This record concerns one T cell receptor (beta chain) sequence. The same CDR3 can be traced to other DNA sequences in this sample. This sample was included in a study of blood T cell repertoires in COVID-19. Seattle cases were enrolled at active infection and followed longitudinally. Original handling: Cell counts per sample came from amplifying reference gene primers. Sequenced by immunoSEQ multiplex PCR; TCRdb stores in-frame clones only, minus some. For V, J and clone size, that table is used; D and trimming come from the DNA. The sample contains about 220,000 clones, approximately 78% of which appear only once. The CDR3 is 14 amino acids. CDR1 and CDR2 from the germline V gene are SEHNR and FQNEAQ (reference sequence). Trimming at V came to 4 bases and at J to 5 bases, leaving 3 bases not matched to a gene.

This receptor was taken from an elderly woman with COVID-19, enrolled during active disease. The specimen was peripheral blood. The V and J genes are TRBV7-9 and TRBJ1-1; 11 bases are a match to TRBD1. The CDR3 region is CASSSGQGETEAFF. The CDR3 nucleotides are TGTGCCAGCAGCTCGGGACAGGGGGAAACTGAAGCTTTCTTT.